This TCR beta chain was identified during a study of blood T cell repertoires in COVID-19. Background on the study: From the United States, Italy and Spain came samples of acute and convalescent COVID-19.

Per the study methods: It was from reference gene primer amplification that nucleated cell counts were estimated. Repertoires were generated with immunoSEQ multiplex PCR, while TCRdb's copy carries only in-frame clones and drops some. Clone size and V and J calls were adopted from that table, with D and trimming inferred from the DNA. This sample has about 180,000 clones, with more than 75% found just once. Material for sequencing was PBMCs or T cells enriched from blood (not recorded which). This TCR was recovered from a man aged 55 to 70 who had been exposed to COVID-19.

CDR3 sequence: CAWGVRGALSGANVLTF. In DNA, the CDR3 is TGTGCCTGGGGGGTTCGGGGTGCCCTCTCTGGGGCCAACGTCCTGACTTTC. The chain combines TRBV30 with TRBJ2-6; D is perhaps TRBD2 (5 bases). Germline CDR1 is GTSNPN and CDR2 is SVGIG (reference sequence). CDR3 length equals 17 residues. V dropped 5 bases and J dropped 0 bases, with 17 bases sitting between them. Full variable domain (outside the CDR3, taken from reference TRBV30 and TRBJ2-6): SQTIHQWPATLVQPVGSPLSLECTVEGTSNPNLYWYRQAAGRGLQLLFYSVGIGQISSEVPQNLSASRPQDRQFILSSKKLLLSDSGFYLCAWGVRGALSGANVLTFGAGSRLTVL.